This T cell receptor (beta chain) was retrieved from a study of shared clonotypes between healthy human individuals. Study-level findings and limits: Investigators collected only blood, and repertoires in tissues likely differ.

V was clipped by 4 bases and J by 5 bases, with 12 bases between them. Germline loops: CDR1 SGHTA, CDR2 FQGNSA. The CDR3 runs to 14 residues. Several immunoSEQ plates held equal portions of the genomic DNA taken from each subset. The sequenced material, unsorted PBMC DNA, was run on ten immunoSEQ deep assay plates. Only in-frame clones appear in the TCRdb table, and some are missing; sequencing was by immunoSEQ multiplex PCR. The sample contains 450,000 to 650,000 clones, around three quarters of which appear only once. This clone was observed a few times. Antigen: not known. The chain has TRBV7-2 and TRBJ2-1, with D possibly being TRBD1 (5 bases). What was sequenced was PBMCs. This sequence originates from a woman in her forties in good health. Some clones in this sample may be carry-over from other donors' samples. Here the CDR3 DNA reads TGTGCCAGCAGCTCCCCGGCAGGGAACAATGAGCAGTTCTTC. Translation gives CASSSPAGNNEQFF.